This TCR beta chain originates from a study of cytomegalovirus exposure and HLA in healthy donors. Trimming at V came to 3 bases and at J to 2 bases, leaving 2 bases not matched to a gene. Per germline, CDR1 SEHNR and CDR2 FQNEAQ (reference sequence). This CDR3 comprises 14 residues. PCR amplification relied on 60 Vbeta primers (plus 13 Jbeta primers). Here immunoSEQ multiplex PCR was the method, and the copy in TCRdb shows in-frame clones only, minus some. The sample holds 160,000 or so clones; around three quarters are singletons and the top ten take approximately 0.69%. The rearrangement uses TRBV7-9 and TRBJ2-7; 9 bases match TRBD1. Sequences were obtained from PBMCs. This receptor was obtained from a woman aged 40-49 years in good health and CMV-seronegative. The CDR3 spells CASSLDRGTYEQYF. DNA for the CDR3: TGTGCCAGCAGCTTGGACAGGGGAACCTACGAGCAGTACTTC.